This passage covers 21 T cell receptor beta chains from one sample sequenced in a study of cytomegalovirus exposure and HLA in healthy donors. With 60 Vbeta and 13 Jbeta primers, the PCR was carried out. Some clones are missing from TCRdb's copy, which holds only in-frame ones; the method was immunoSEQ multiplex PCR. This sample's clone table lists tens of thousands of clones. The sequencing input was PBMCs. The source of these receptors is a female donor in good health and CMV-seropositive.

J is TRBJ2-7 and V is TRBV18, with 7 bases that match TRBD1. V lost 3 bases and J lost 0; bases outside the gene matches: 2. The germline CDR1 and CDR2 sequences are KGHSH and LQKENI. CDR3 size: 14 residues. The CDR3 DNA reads TGTGCCAGCTCACCCCGGGACAGCTCCTACGAGCAGTACTTC. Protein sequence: CASSPRDSSYEQYF. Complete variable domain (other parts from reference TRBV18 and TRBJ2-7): NAGVMQNPRHLVRRRGQEARLRCSPMKGHSHVYWYRQLPEEGLKFMVYLQKENIIDESGMPKERFSAEFPKEGPSILRIQQVVRGDSAAYFCASSPRDSSYEQYFGPGTRLTVT.

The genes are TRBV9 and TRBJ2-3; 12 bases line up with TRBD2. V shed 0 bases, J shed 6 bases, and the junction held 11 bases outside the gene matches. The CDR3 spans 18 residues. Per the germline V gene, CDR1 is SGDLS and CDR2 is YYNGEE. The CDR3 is CASSVDPPGLAGMDTQYF. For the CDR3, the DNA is TGTGCCAGCAGCGTAGATCCCCCTGGACTAGCGGGAATGGATACGCAGTATTTT. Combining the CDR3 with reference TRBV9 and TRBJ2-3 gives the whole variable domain DSGVTQTPKHLITATGQRVTLRCSPRSGDLSVYWYQQSLDQGLQFLIQYYNGEERAKGNILERFSAQQFPDLHSELNLSSLELGDSALYFCASSVDPPGLAGMDTQYFGPGTRLTVL.

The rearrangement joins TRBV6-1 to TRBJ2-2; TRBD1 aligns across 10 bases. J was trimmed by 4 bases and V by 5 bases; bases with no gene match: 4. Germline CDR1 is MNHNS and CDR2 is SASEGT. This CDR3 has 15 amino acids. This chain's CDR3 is CASSRDRGVTGELFF. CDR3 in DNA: TGTGCCAGCAGTCGGGACAGGGGAGTCACCGGGGAGCTGTTTTTT.

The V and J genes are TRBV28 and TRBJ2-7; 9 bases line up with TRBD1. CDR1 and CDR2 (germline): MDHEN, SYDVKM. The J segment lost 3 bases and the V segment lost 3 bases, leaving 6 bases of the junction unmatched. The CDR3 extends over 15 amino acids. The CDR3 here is CASSFRDRAIYEQYF. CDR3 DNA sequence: TGTGCCAGCAGTTTCCGGGACAGGGCAATCTACGAGCAGTACTTC.

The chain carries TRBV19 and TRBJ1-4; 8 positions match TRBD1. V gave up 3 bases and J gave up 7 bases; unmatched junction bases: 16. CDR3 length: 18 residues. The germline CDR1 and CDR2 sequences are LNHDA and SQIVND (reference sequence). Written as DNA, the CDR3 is TGTGCCAGTAGTATGAATGGCAGGGGGCCGGTCGAAGCTGAAAAACTGTTTTTT. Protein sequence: CASSMNGRGPVEAEKLFF.

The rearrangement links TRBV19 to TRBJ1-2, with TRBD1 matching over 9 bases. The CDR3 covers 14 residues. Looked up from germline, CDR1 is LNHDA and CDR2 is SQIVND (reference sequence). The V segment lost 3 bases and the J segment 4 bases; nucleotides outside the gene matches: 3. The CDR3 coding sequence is TGTGCCAGTAGTATCTGGACAGGGGTCTATGGCTACACCTTC. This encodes CASSIWTGVYGYTF.

CDR3 loop: CSVLLRSYEQYF. DNA for the CDR3: TGCAGCGTTTTACTACGATCCTACGAGCAGTACTTC. The V and J genes are TRBV29-1 and TRBJ2-7; no clear D gene. This CDR3 has 12 amino acids. CDR1 is SQVTM and CDR2 is ANQGSEA in the germline V gene. The V and J ends lost 5 bases and 1 base respectively, with 9 bases between them.

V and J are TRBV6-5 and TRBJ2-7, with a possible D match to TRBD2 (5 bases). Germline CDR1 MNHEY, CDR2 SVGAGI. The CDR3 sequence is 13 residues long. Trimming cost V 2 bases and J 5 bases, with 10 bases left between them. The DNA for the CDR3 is TGTGCCAGCAGTTACGGGTCCGGGGACGAGCAGTACTTC. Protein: CASSYGSGDEQYF.

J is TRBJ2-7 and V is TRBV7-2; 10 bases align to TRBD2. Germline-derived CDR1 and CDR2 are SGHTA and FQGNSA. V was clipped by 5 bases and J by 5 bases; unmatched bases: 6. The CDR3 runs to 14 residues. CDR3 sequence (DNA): TGTGCCAGCAGCGGCCGACTAGCGGGCCACGAGCAGTACTTC. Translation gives CASSGRLAGHEQYF.

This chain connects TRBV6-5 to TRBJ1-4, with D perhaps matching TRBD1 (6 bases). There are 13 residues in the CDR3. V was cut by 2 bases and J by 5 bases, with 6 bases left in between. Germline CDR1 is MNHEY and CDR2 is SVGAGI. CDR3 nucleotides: TGTGCCAGCAGTTACACAGGGAATGAAAAACTGTTTTTT. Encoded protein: CASSYTGNEKLFF.

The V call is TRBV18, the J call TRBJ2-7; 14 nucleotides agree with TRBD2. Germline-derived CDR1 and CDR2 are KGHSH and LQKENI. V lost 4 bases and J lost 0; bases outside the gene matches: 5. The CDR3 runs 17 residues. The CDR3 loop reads CASSRGTSGSSSYEQYF. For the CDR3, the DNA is TGTGCCAGCTCACGAGGGACTAGCGGGAGCAGCTCCTACGAGCAGTACTTC.

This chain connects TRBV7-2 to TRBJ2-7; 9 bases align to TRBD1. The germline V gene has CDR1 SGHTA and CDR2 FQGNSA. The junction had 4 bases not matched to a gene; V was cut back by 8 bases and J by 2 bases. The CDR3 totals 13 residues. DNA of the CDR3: TGTGCCAGCCGACAGGGGGGGGCCTACGAGCAGTACTTC. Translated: CASRQGGAYEQYF.

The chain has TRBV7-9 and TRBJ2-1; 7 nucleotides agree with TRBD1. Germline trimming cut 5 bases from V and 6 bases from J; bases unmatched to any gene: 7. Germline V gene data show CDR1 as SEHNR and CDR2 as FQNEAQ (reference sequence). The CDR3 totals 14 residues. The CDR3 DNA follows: TGTGCCAGCAGCCCCGACAGGGTAGTCAATGAGCAGTTCTTC. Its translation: CASSPDRVVNEQFF.

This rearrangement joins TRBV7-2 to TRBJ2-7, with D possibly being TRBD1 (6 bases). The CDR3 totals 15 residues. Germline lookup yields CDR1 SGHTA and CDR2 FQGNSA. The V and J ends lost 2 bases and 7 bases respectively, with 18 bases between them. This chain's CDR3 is CASSLTDTGSREQYF. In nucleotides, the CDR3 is TGTGCCAGCAGCTTAACGGACACAGGGTCCAGGGAGCAGTACTTC.

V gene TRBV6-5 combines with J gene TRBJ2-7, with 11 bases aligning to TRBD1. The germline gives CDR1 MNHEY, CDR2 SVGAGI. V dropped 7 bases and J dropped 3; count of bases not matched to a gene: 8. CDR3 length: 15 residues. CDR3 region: CASKKAGTGGYEQYF. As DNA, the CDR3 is TGTGCCAGCAAAAAAGCCGGGACAGGGGGCTACGAGCAGTACTTC.

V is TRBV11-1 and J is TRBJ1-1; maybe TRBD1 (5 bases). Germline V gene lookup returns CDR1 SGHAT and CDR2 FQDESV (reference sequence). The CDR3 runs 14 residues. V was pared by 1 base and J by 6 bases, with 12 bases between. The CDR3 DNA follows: TGTGCCAGCAGCTTAGGGCAGGGTGCCGCTGAAGCTTTCTTT. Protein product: CASSLGQGAAEAFF.

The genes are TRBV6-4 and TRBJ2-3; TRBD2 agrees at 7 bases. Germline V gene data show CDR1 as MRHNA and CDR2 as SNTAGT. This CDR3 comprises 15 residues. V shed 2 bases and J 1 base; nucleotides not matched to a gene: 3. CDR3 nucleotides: TGTGCCAGCAGTGACACAAGCGGGGGCACAGATACGCAGTATTTT. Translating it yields CASSDTSGGTDTQYF.

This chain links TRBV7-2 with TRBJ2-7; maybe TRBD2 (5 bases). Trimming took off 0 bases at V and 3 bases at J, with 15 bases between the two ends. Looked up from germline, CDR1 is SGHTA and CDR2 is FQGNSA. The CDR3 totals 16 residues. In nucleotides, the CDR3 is TGTGCCAGCAGCTTAGCAATCGGAGGCCTTATCTACGAGCAGTACTTC. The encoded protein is CASSLAIGGLIYEQYF.

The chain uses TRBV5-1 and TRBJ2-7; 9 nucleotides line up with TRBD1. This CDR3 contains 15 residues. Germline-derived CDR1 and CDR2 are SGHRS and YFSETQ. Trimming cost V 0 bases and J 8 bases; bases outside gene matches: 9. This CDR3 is CASSLAGQGFGKQYF. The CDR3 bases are TGCGCCAGCAGCTTGGCAGGACAGGGGTTCGGGAAGCAGTACTTC. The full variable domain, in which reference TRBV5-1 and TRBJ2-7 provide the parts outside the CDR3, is KAGVTQTPRYLIKTRGQQVTLSCSPISGHRSVSWYQQTPGQGLQFLFEYFSETQRNKGNFPGRFSGRQFSNSRSEMNVSTLELGDSALYLCASSLAGQGFGKQYFGPGTRLTVT.

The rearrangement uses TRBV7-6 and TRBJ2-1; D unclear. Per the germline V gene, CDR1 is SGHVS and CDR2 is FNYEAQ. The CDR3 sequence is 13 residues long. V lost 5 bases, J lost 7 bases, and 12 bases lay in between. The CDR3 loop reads CASSLVSPNEQFF. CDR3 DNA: TGTGCCAGCAGCCTTGTATCCCCGAATGAGCAGTTCTTC.

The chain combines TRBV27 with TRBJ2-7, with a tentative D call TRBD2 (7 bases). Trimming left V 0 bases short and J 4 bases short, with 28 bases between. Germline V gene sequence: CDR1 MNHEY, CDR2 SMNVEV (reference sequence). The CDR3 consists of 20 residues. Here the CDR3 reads CASSLSGFKSGGGHQYEQYF. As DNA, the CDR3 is TGTGCCAGCAGTTTATCTGGGTTTAAATCGGGGGGCGGTCACCAGTACGAGCAGTACTTC.